Following are 25 T cell receptor beta chains from one sample sequenced in a study of blood T cell repertoires in COVID-19. Profiling relied on immunoSEQ multiplex PCR, and the TCRdb table lists in-frame clones only, not all of them. In the table there are about 120,000 clones, roughly nine tenths of which are singletons. Material for sequencing was peripheral blood. These receptors came from a man aged 65 to 79 with active or convalescent COVID-19.

This clone turned up a few times. V usage is TRBV2 and J usage is TRBJ1-1; 8 bases line up with TRBD1. The length of the CDR3 is 14 residues. J was trimmed by 2 bases and V by 6 bases; bases with no gene match: 5. The V gene's germline CDR1 is SNHLY and CDR2 FYNNEI. The CDR3 coding sequence is TGTGCCAGCAGCGGGACAGGCGCTAACACTGAAGCTTTCTTT. This encodes CASSGTGANTEAFF.

The chain joins TRBV9 to TRBJ1-3, with TRBD1 identical over 8 bases. Germline lookup yields CDR1 SGDLS and CDR2 YYNGEE. J was trimmed by 2 bases and V by 4 bases; bases with no gene match: 8. The CDR3 totals 16 residues. CDR3 nucleotides: TGTGCCAGCAGCCTCGGACAGGGAGTGACTGGAAACACCATATATTTT. This translates into CASSLGQGVTGNTIYF.

The chain carries TRBV10-3 and TRBJ1-6; 8 bases are a match to TRBD1. Germline CDR1 is ENHRY and CDR2 is SYGVKD. After removal of 6 bases from V and 8 bases from J, the junction contained 3 bases not matched to a gene. The CDR3 extends over 13 amino acids. This CDR3 is CAIRDRDYSPLHF. The DNA for the CDR3 is TGTGCCATCAGGGACAGGGATTATTCACCCCTCCACTTT.

This chain connects TRBV7-8 to TRBJ2-7; 8 bases are a match to TRBD2. Germline assignment: CDR1 SGHVS and CDR2 FQNEAQ. The ends lost 5 bases at V and 6 bases at J; junction bases unmatched: 9. This CDR3 is 14 amino acids long. CDR3 in DNA: TGTGCCAGCAGCCTCGCTCGGGAGGGGGGCGAGCAGTACTTC. Translation: CASSLAREGGEQYF.

The chain has TRBV24-1 and TRBJ2-3; 10 bases are shared with TRBD2. This CDR3 region has 14 residues. V shed 4 bases and J 6 bases; nucleotides not matched to a gene: 3. Germline assignment: CDR1 KGHDR and CDR2 SFDVKD. CDR3 sequence: CATSESGGVDTQYF. The CDR3 DNA is TGTGCCACCAGTGAAAGCGGGGGGGTCGATACGCAGTATTTT.

This chain joins TRBV4-2 and TRBJ1-4; perhaps TRBD1 as D (6 bases). From germline, CDR1 is LGHNA and CDR2 YNFKEQ. This CDR3 spans 16 amino acids. V was pared by 4 bases and J by 8 bases, with 20 bases between. Here the CDR3 DNA reads TGTGCCAGCAGCCCCTCATCCGGGGGGCGGGAAGAAAAACTGTTTTTT. Its translation: CASSPSSGGREEKLFF.

The V gene is TRBV28, the J gene TRBJ2-7; possibly TRBD1 for D (6 bases). V gave up 7 bases and J gave up 3 bases, with 16 bases separating them. The V gene's germline CDR1 is MDHEN and CDR2 SYDVKM. The CDR3 consists of 14 residues. DNA of the CDR3: TGTGCCAGCACCCGAGGGGGTTTAAACTACGAGCAGTACTTC. Its translation is CASTRGGLNYEQYF.

The CDR3 loop reads CASSILAGTGTDTQYF. Written as DNA, the CDR3 is TGTGCCAGTAGTATACTAGCGGGAACCGGCACAGATACGCAGTATTTT. The genes are TRBV19 and TRBJ2-3, with 9 bases matching TRBD2. The junction had 4 bases not matched to a gene; V was cut back by 2 bases and J by 1 base. The CDR3 is made up of 16 amino acids. In germline, CDR1 is LNHDA, CDR2 SQIVND (reference sequence).

The J gene is TRBJ2-7, the V gene TRBV18; 11 bases are shared with TRBD1. The V gene's germline CDR1 is KGHSH and CDR2 LQKENI. The CDR3 sequence is 15 residues long. V dropped 5 bases and J dropped 4; count of bases not matched to a gene: 7. CDR3 in DNA: TGTGCCAGCTCATTAGGGACAGGGGGATCTTACGAGCAGTACTTC. Translating it yields CASSLGTGGSYEQYF.

The V call is TRBV28, the J call TRBJ1-2; the D gene is possibly TRBD1 (6 bases). V dropped 11 bases and J dropped 7 bases, with 20 bases sitting between them. The CDR3 runs to 13 residues. CDR1 is MDHEN and CDR2 is SYDVKM in the germline V gene. The CDR3 nucleotides are TGTGCCTCCGCGAGGGGGGGTATCGTTGGCTACACCTTC. Protein sequence: CASARGGIVGYTF.

The CDR3 region has the DNA TGTGCCAGCAGCCAACGACTAGCGGGAGTTTTTCCGATAGGCGAGCAGTACTTC. Translated: CASSQRLAGVFPIGEQYF. The V call is TRBV14, the J call TRBJ2-7; TRBD2 agrees at 12 bases. V was pared by 2 bases and J by 6 bases, with 14 bases of the junction left unmatched. In germline, CDR1 is SGHDN, CDR2 FVKESK. This CDR3 spans 18 amino acids.

The CDR3 nucleotides are TGTGCCAGCAGGGAGACAGTGAACACTGAAGCTTTCTTT. The encoded protein is CASRETVNTEAFF. The V call is TRBV6-5, the J call TRBJ1-1, with a possible D match to TRBD1 (5 bases). This CDR3 spans 13 amino acids. Trimming took off 6 bases at V and 0 bases at J, with 8 bases between the two ends. Germline CDR1 MNHEY, CDR2 SVGAGI.

A few counts support this clone. This chain uses TRBV4-2 with TRBJ1-5; D call uncertain. This CDR3 comprises 14 residues. Germline CDR1 LGHNA, CDR2 YNFKEQ. V was trimmed by 1 base and J by 4 bases, leaving 8 bases between them. CDR3 sequence (DNA): TGTGCCAGCAGCCAAGTCTACGGGAATCAGCCCCAGCATTTT. It specifies CASSQVYGNQPQHF.

The rearrangement links TRBV18 to TRBJ1-5, with D possibly TRBD1 on 5 matching bases. There are 20 residues in the CDR3. Deletions cut 0 bases from V and 2 bases from J, with 23 bases between. Per germline, CDR1 KGHSH and CDR2 LQKENI. CDR3 bases: TGTGCCAGCTCACCACCTTCCGGGACCATGGGACTATATGGCAATCAGCCCCAGCATTTT. This codes for CASSPPSGTMGLYGNQPQHF.

V is TRBV19 and J is TRBJ2-4; D is possibly TRBD2 (5 bases). V was pared by 5 bases and J by 4 bases, with 9 bases between. The CDR3 is 13 residues long. The germline V gene encodes CDR1 LNHDA and CDR2 SQIVND (reference sequence). The CDR3 is CASSRGKKNIQYF. CDR3 nucleotides: TGTGCCAGTAGTCGGGGAAAAAAAAACATTCAGTACTTC.

The chain joins TRBV13 to TRBJ1-5; D is uncertain. The germline V gene has CDR1 PRHDT and CDR2 FYEKMQ (reference sequence). The V end lost 3 bases, the J end lost 0 bases, and 6 bases lay between the germline ends. The CDR3 spans 14 residues. CDR3 sequence: CASSFYSSNQPQHF. The CDR3 nucleotides are TGTGCCAGCAGCTTTTACAGTAGCAATCAGCCCCAGCATTTT. Combining the CDR3 with reference TRBV13 and TRBJ1-5 gives the whole variable domain AAGVIQSPRHLIKEKRETATLKCYPIPRHDTVYWYQQGPGQDPQFLISFYEKMQSDKGSIPDRFSAQQFSDYHSELNMSSLELGDSALYFCASSFYSSNQPQHFGDGTRLSIL.

V and J are TRBV6-6 and TRBJ2-2, with D perhaps matching TRBD1 (7 bases). The CDR3 contains 17 residues. Per the germline V gene, CDR1 is MNHNY and CDR2 is SVGAGI (reference sequence). Trimming pared 5 bases from V and 2 bases from J, leaving 18 bases between. The DNA for the CDR3 is TGTGCCAGCAGTCCCTCCCGGACAGGACTAAACACCGGGGAGCTGTTTTTT. Translating it yields CASSPSRTGLNTGELFF.

The chain combines TRBV4-1 with TRBJ2-1; possible D gene TRBD1, 5 bases. This CDR3 spans 17 amino acids. V lost 3 bases and J lost 0, with 15 bases in between. CDR1 MGHRA and CDR2 YSYEKL come from the germline V gene. Here the CDR3 reads CASSQRTDTRSYNEQFF. CDR3 coding DNA: TGCGCCAGCAGCCAGAGAACGGACACTCGCTCCTACAATGAGCAGTTCTTC.

Of note for this clone: This CDR3 is also generated by other DNA sequences in the sample. This sequence joins TRBV28 and TRBJ1-2; 9 bases agree with TRBD1. Germline V gives CDR1 MDHEN, CDR2 SYDVKM. V trimming: 5 bases; J trimming: 2 bases; junction bases outside the gene matches: 3. There are 14 residues in the CDR3. The CDR3 nucleotides read TGTGCCAGCAGTCCGGGACAGGGAAACTATGGCTACACCTTC. Protein sequence: CASSPGQGNYGYTF.

CDR3 protein: CASSLGFGLAGEGEQFF. The CDR3 nucleotides read TGTGCCAGCAGCTTAGGTTTTGGGCTAGCGGGAGAGGGTGAGCAGTTCTTC. This chain uses TRBV5-6 with TRBJ2-1; TRBD2 agrees at 10 bases. The CDR3 is made up of 17 amino acids. V was clipped by 2 bases and J by 9 bases; unmatched bases: 14. Germline assignment: CDR1 SGHDT and CDR2 YYEEEE. The whole variable domain, remainder taken from reference TRBV5-6 and TRBJ2-1, is DAGVTQSPTHLIKTRGQQVTLRCSPKSGHDTVSWYQQALGQGPQFIFQYYEEEERQRGNFPDRFSGHQFPNYSSELNVNALLLGDSALYLCASSLGFGLAGEGEQFFGPGTRLTVL.

V and J are TRBV18 and TRBJ2-3, with TRBD2 matching 8 bases. CDR1 and CDR2 (germline): KGHSH, LQKENI. The J segment lost 4 bases and the V segment lost 3 bases, leaving 3 bases of the junction unmatched. The CDR3 sequence is 14 residues long. The CDR3 reads CASSPREGADTQYF. In DNA form, the CDR3 reads TGTGCCAGCTCACCCCGGGAGGGGGCAGATACGCAGTATTTT.

The chain has TRBV5-1 and TRBJ1-2; 7 nucleotides agree with TRBD1. The V gene's germline CDR1 is SGHRS and CDR2 YFSETQ. With V trimmed by 4 bases and J by 6 bases, 9 bases remained unmatched. The CDR3 consists of 14 residues. The CDR3 DNA reads TGCGCCAGCAGCCGTTCCGGGCAGGGGGATGGCTACACCTTC. It codes for CASSRSGQGDGYTF.

CDR3 amino acids: CASRLRDYSYNEQFF. CDR3 in DNA: TGTGCCAGCAGACTCCGGGACTACTCCTACAATGAGCAGTTCTTC. V gene TRBV27 combines with J gene TRBJ2-1, with 7 positions matching TRBD2. Germline CDR1 is MNHEY and CDR2 is SMNVEV (reference sequence). The length of the CDR3 is 15 residues. V trimming: 6 bases; J trimming: 0 bases; junction bases outside the gene matches: 5.

The V call is TRBV28, the J call TRBJ2-7, with 10 bases identical to TRBD1. Germline-derived CDR1 and CDR2 are MDHEN and SYDVKM. J lost 3 bases, V lost 7 bases, and 9 bases had no gene match. The CDR3 spans 15 residues. The CDR3 loop reads CASTFRTGGVYEQYF. The CDR3 DNA is TGTGCCAGCACTTTTCGGACAGGGGGTGTCTACGAGCAGTACTTC.

This sequence joins TRBV7-2 and TRBJ2-3, with 7 bases matching TRBD2. CDR1 is SGHTA and CDR2 is FQGNSA in the germline V gene. Trimming took 3 bases from V and 2 from J; bases not matched to a gene: 5. The CDR3 extends over 15 amino acids. CDR3 bases: TGTGCCAGCAGCTTGAGAAGCGGGACCACAGATACGCAGTATTTT. It is translated as CASSLRSGTTDTQYF.